A selection of T cell receptor beta chains follows, all from one sample in a study of T cells after somatic rescue of genetic block. Measured with immunoSEQ multiplex PCR; TCRdb has only the in-frame clones, and not every one. The sample yields roughly 15,000 clones, roughly two thirds seen once. The sequencing sample was made of peripheral blood mononuclear cells (PBMCs). The receptors originated from a boy aged 10-17 years. The CDR3 runs from the conserved cysteine through the conserved F or W. The order of the fields is D gene, J gene, V gene, clone size, CDR3 protein, CDR3 DNA. D genes are given only for firm matches. A row's size may be missing; if present it is once, few, many or a size class.

d_gene: TRBD1; j_gene: TRBJ1-2; v_gene: TRBV5-1; abundance: NA; CDR3aa: CASSFTGAYYGYTF; CDR3nt: TGCGCCAGCAGCTTTACAGGGGCCTACTATGGCTACACCTTC
d_gene: TRBD2; j_gene: TRBJ2-3; v_gene: TRBV7-9; abundance: NA; CDR3aa: CASSFPGLAGLDTQYF; CDR3nt: TGTGCCAGCAGCTTTCCGGGACTAGCGGGGTTAGATACGCAGTATTTT
d_gene: TRBD1; j_gene: TRBJ1-2; v_gene: TRBV19; abundance: NA; CDR3aa: CASTQGQGYGYTF; CDR3nt: TGTGCCAGTACCCAAGGACAGGGCTATGGCTACACCTTC
d_gene: TRBD2; j_gene: TRBJ2-7; v_gene: TRBV2; abundance: NA; CDR3aa: CASSGGLAGAYEQYF; CDR3nt: TGTGCCAGCAGTGGGGGACTAGCGGGGGCCTACGAGCAGTACTTC
d_gene: TRBD1; j_gene: TRBJ2-1; v_gene: TRBV7-6; abundance: NA; CDR3aa: CASSSERTGLEQFF; CDR3nt: TGTGCCAGCAGCTCCGAGAGGACAGGGCTGGAGCAGTTCTTC
d_gene: TRBD2; j_gene: TRBJ2-5; v_gene: TRBV6-5; abundance: NA; CDR3aa: CASSYPTSGGGETQYF; CDR3nt: TGTGCCAGCAGTTACCCAACTAGCGGGGGTGGGGAGACCCAGTACTTC
d_gene: TRBD1; j_gene: TRBJ2-3; v_gene: TRBV10-3; abundance: NA; CDR3aa: CAISGTGARTDTQYF; CDR3nt: TGTGCCATCAGTGGGACAGGGGCTCGCACAGATACGCAGTATTTT
d_gene: NA; j_gene: TRBJ2-2; v_gene: TRBV6-5; abundance: NA; CDR3aa: CASLNGAGHTGELFF; CDR3nt: TGTGCCAGCCTAAATGGAGCGGGCCACACCGGGGAGCTGTTTTTT
d_gene: NA; j_gene: TRBJ1-4; v_gene: TRBV7-2; abundance: NA; CDR3aa: CASSLYRNEKLFF; CDR3nt: TGTGCCAGCAGCTTATACAGGAATGAAAAACTGTTTTTT
d_gene: TRBD1; j_gene: TRBJ2-7; v_gene: TRBV6-4; abundance: many; CDR3aa: CASTRYRGLYEQYF; CDR3nt: TGTGCCAGCACTAGATACAGGGGGTTATACGAGCAGTACTTC
d_gene: NA; j_gene: TRBJ1-2; v_gene: TRBV5-1; abundance: NA; CDR3aa: CASSLVGGLYGYTF; CDR3nt: TGCGCCAGCAGCTTGGTGGGGGGCCTCTATGGCTACACCTTC
d_gene: TRBD1; j_gene: TRBJ2-3; v_gene: TRBV10-2; abundance: NA; CDR3aa: CASSKTGLVLTDTQYF; CDR3nt: TGCGCCAGCAGTAAGACAGGGTTGGTCCTCACAGATACGCAGTATTTT
d_gene: TRBD2; j_gene: TRBJ2-1; v_gene: TRBV28; abundance: NA; CDR3aa: CASSSGGGNEQFF; CDR3nt: TGTGCCAGCAGTTCGGGCGGGGGGAATGAGCAGTTCTTC
d_gene: TRBD2; j_gene: TRBJ2-2; v_gene: TRBV5-1; abundance: NA; CDR3aa: CASSLGLAPGELFF; CDR3nt: TGCGCCAGCAGCTTGGGACTAGCGCCCGGGGAGCTGTTTTTT
d_gene: TRBD2; j_gene: TRBJ2-1; v_gene: TRBV29-1; abundance: NA; CDR3aa: CSVEGTSGGPIEQFF; CDR3nt: TGCAGCGTAGAGGGGACTAGCGGGGGGCCCATTGAGCAGTTCTTC
d_gene: NA; j_gene: TRBJ1-6; v_gene: TRBV6-1; abundance: NA; CDR3aa: CASSTLQAFALHF; CDR3nt: TGTGCCAGCAGTACTCTTCAGGCTTTTGCGCTCCACTTT
d_gene: NA; j_gene: TRBJ2-7; v_gene: TRBV19; abundance: NA; CDR3aa: CASSIGGGAGQYF; CDR3nt: TGTGCCAGTAGTATCGGAGGAGGGGCTGGGCAGTACTTC
d_gene: NA; j_gene: TRBJ1-2; v_gene: TRBV25-1; abundance: NA; CDR3aa: CASRGTGKGTYGYTF; CDR3nt: TGTGCCAGCAGAGGTACAGGGAAGGGGACGTATGGCTACACCTTC
d_gene: TRBD2; j_gene: TRBJ2-1; v_gene: TRBV5-1; abundance: NA; CDR3aa: CASSWDGGAPLNEQFF; CDR3nt: TGCGCCAGCAGCTGGGACGGGGGGGCCCCTCTCAATGAGCAGTTCTTC
d_gene: NA; j_gene: TRBJ2-7; v_gene: TRBV6-1; abundance: NA; CDR3aa: CASRDFFDEQYF; CDR3nt: TGTGCCAGCAGGGACTTCTTCGACGAGCAGTACTTC
d_gene: TRBD2; j_gene: TRBJ2-3; v_gene: TRBV4-1; abundance: once; CDR3aa: CASSQDRGGGDTQYF; CDR3nt: TGCGCCAGCAGCCAAGACCGGGGCGGGGGAGATACGCAGTATTTT
d_gene: NA; j_gene: TRBJ1-2; v_gene: TRBV7-6; abundance: few; CDR3aa: CASSSEGGGLYGYTF; CDR3nt: TGTGCCAGCAGCTCGGAAGGGGGGGGACTGTATGGCTACACCTTC